The entry below describes one TCR beta chain. Trimming took 2 bases from V and 6 from J; bases not matched to a gene: 14. The CDR3 has 18 residues. Reverse transcription used about 0.45 to 1 ug RNA and random hexamers. Amplification of TCR beta CDR3 by immunoSEQ multiplex PCR spanned 54 Vbeta and 13 Jbeta. TCRdb redid the calling of the immunoSEQ multiplex PCR reads with MiXCR, one entry per CDR3 protein. The sample contains some 300,000 distinct CDR3 sequences, around nine tenths of which appear only once. TEMRA cells were FACS-enriched, and CD8+ and CD4+ T cells were isolated negatively. The record originates from a study of CD8 T cells in Susac syndrome.

The V gene is TRBV23-1, the J gene TRBJ2-1; 9 bases match TRBD2. TRBV23-1 is reported as an ORF; its role is uncertain. The specimen sequenced was CD8+ T cells from PBMCs. This clonotype was sampled from a human donor with multiple sclerosis. The CDR3 region has the DNA TGCGCCAGCAGTCAAACCCTGAATAGGGGCGGGAGGGGCAATGAGCAGTTCTTC. Translated: CASSQTLNRGGRGNEQFF.